This TCR beta chain is from a study of spatial heterogeneity in lung cancer. Study information: Sequenced follow-up PBMC samples came a median of roughly 2 years after resection, where available. Findings and caveats of the study: Ubiquitous, expanded tumor-derived TCRs were more frequently observed in blood at resection than at follow-up.

TCR cDNA molecules each had a unique molecular identifier. TCRdb processed the 5' RACE reads anew with MiXCR; each CDR3 protein has one entry. The data hold about 94,000 distinct CDR3 sequences, with less than 20% observed a single time. This clonotype was counted a few times. Its antigen is as yet unknown. CDR3 length equals 13 residues. V was shortened by 1 base and J by 6 bases, with 6 bases between the two germline ends. Germline loops: CDR1 LGHNA, CDR2 YSLEER. Time point denoted: blood at routine non-recurrence follow-up after resection. Whole RNA from tumor, nontumor lung or frozen PBMC was sequenced unsorted.

The starting material was PBMCs, obtained at follow-up. This chain uses TRBV4-3 with TRBJ2-2, with D perhaps assigned TRBD1 or TRBD2 (5 bases each). This sequence originates from a male donor with early-stage non-small cell lung cancer. The CDR3 region has the DNA TGCGCCAGCAGCCAAGGGGGGTCCGGGGAGCTGTTTTTT. This codes for CASSQGGSGELFF.